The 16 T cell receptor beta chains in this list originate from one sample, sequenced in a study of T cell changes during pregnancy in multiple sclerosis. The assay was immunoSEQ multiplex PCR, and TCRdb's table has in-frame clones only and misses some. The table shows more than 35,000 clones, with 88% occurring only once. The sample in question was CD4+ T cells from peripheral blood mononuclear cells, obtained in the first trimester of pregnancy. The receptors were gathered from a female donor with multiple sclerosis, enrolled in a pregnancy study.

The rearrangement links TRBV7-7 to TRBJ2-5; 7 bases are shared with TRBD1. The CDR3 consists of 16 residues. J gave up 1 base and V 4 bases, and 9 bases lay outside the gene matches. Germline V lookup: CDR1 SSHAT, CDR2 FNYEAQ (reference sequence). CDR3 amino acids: CASSSYAGTVQETQYF. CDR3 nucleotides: TGTGCCAGCAGCTCCTATGCCGGGACAGTCCAAGAGACCCAGTACTTC.

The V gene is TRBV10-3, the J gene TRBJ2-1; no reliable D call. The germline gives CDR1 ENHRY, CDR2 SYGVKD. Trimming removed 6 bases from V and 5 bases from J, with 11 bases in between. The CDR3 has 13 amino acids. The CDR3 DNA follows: TGTGCCATCAGGCAGAACGTAAACAATGAGCAGTTCTTC. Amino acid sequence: CAIRQNVNNEQFF.

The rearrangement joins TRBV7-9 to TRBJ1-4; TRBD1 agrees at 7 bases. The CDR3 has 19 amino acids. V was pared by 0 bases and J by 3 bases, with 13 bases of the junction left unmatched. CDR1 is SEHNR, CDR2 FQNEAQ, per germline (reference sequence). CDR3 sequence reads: CASSLAGAHTGVPNEKLFF. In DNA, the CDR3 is TGTGCCAGCAGCTTAGCCGGAGCCCATACAGGGGTCCCTAATGAAAAACTGTTTTTT.

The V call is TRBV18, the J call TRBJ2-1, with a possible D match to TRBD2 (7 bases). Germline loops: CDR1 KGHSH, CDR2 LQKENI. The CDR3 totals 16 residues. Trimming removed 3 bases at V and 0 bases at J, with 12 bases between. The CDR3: CASSPLADSSYNEQFF. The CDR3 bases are TGTGCCAGCTCACCGCTAGCGGACAGCTCCTACAATGAGCAGTTCTTC.

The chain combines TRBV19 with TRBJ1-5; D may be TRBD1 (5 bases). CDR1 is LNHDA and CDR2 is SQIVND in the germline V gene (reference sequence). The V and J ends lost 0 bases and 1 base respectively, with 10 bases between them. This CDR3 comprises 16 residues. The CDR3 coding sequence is TGTGCCAGTAGTATAGACAGGGTAAGGAGCAATCAGCCCCAGCATTTT. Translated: CASSIDRVRSNQPQHF.

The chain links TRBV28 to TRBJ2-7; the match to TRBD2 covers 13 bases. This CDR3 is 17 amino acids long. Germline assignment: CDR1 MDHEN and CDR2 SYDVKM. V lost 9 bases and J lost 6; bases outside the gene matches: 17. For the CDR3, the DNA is TGTGCCAGTGCCGGGACAGCGACCGGACTAGCGGGAGCCGAGCAGTACTTC. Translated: CASAGTATGLAGAEQYF.

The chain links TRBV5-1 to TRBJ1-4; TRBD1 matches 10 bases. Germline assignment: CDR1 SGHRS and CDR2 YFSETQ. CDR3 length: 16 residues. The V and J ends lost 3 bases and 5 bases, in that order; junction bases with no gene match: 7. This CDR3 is CASSWGQGMRNEKLFF. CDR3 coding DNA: TGCGCCAGCAGCTGGGGACAGGGGATGAGGAATGAAAAACTGTTTTTT.

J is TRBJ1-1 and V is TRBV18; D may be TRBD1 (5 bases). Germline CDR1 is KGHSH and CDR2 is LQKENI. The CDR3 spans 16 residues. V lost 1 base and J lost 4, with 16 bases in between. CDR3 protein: CASSPQQAGEGTEAFF. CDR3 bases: TGTGCCAGCTCACCACAACAGGCCGGGGAGGGCACTGAAGCTTTCTTT.

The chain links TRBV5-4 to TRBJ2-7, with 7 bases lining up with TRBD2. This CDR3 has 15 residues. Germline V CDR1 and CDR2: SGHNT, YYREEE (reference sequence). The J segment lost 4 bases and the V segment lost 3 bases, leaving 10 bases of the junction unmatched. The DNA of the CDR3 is TGTGCCAGCAGCTCCAGGGTTGACGGGGGGTACGAGCAGTACTTC. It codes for CASSSRVDGGYEQYF.

The DNA of the CDR3 is TGTGCGACCCAGGCTTCCTACGAGCAGTACTTC. This codes for CATQASYEQYF. J is TRBJ2-7 and V is TRBV27; the D is unclear. Germline CDR1 and CDR2: MNHEY and SMNVEV (reference sequence). The CDR3 contains 11 residues.

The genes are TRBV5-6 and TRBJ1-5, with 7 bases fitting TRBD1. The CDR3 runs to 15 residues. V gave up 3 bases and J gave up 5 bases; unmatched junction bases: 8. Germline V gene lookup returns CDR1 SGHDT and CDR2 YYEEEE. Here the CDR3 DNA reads TGTGCCAGCAGCTCAACTGACAGGGCCCATCAGCCCCAGCATTTT. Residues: CASSSTDRAHQPQHF.

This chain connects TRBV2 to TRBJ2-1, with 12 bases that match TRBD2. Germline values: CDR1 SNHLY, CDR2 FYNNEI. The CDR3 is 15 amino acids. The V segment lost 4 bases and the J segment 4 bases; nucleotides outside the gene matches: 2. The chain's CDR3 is CASSASGGEYNEQFF. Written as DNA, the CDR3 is TGTGCCAGCAGTGCTAGCGGGGGGGAATACAATGAGCAGTTCTTC.

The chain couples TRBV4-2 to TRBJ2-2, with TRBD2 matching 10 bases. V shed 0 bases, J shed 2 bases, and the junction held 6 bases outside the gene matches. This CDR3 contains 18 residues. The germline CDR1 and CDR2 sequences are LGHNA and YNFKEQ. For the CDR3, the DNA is TGTGCCAGCAGCCAAGATCCTAGCGGGGGCTTTAACACCGGGGAGCTGTTTTTT. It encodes CASSQDPSGGFNTGELFF.

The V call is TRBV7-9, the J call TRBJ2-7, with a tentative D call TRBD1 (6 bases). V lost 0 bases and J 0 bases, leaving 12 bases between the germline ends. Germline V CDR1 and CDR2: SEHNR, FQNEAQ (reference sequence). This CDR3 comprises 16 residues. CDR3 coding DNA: TGTGCCAGCAGCTTAGCGGGCCCGGACAGCTCCTACGAGCAGTACTTC. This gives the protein CASSLAGPDSSYEQYF.

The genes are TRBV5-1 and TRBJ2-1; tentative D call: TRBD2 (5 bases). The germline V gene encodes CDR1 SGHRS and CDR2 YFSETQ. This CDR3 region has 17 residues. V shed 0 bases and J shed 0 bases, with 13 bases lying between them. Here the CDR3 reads CASSLAWGDRSYNEQFF. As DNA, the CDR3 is TGCGCCAGCAGCTTGGCTTGGGGAGATCGCTCCTACAATGAGCAGTTCTTC.

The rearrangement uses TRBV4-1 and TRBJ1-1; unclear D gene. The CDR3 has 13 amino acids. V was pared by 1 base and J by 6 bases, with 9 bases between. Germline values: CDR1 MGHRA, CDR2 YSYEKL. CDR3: CASSQVRVAEAFF. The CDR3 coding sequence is TGCGCCAGCAGCCAAGTCCGGGTTGCTGAAGCTTTCTTT.